Shown below are 21 T cell receptor beta chains from a single sample sequenced in a study of T-cell memory formation after mild COVID-19. Using its own MiXCR run on the 5' RACE reads, TCRdb lists one record per CDR3 protein. The sample records about 470,000 distinct CDR3 sequences, about 23% being singletons. The sample taken for sequencing was PBMCs or a T cell subset sorted from them (not recorded which). The receptors come from an adult woman who had mild COVID-19 (a few samples of this study predate the infection). Cell type and time point are not known.

The rearrangement uses TRBV29-1 and TRBJ2-2; tentative D call: TRBD2 (6 bases). Trimming removed 6 bases from V and 1 base from J, with 12 bases in between. Germline CDR1 is SQVTM and CDR2 is ANQGSEA. The CDR3 is 14 residues long. The CDR3 region is CSVEDYKNTGELFF. CDR3 coding DNA: TGCAGCGTAGAGGACTATAAGAACACCGGGGAGCTGTTTTTT.

This clonotype was seen a handful of times. The chain employs TRBV7-9 and TRBJ1-1; no clear D gene. V was shortened by 1 base and J by 6 bases, with 9 bases between the two germline ends. This CDR3 region has 13 residues. Germline V gives CDR1 SEHNR, CDR2 FQNEAQ (reference sequence). This CDR3 is CASSLVQAAEAFF. CDR3 bases: TGTGCCAGCAGCTTAGTTCAGGCCGCTGAAGCTTTCTTT.

The V call is TRBV29-1, the J call TRBJ2-7; 13 positions agree with TRBD2. Germline trimming cut 5 bases from V and 9 bases from J; bases unmatched to any gene: 7. The CDR3 is 13 amino acids. CDR1 and CDR2 from the germline V gene are SQVTM and ANQGSEA. The CDR3 protein is CSVKGLAGASQYF. The DNA for the CDR3 is TGCAGCGTTAAAGGACTAGCGGGGGCCTCGCAGTACTTC.

This chain uses TRBV5-1 with TRBJ2-5; TRBD1 aligns across 8 bases. Germline-derived CDR1 and CDR2 are SGHRS and YFSETQ. The V gene end was trimmed by 7 bases and the J gene end by 5 bases; junction bases not matched to a gene: 7. This CDR3 region has 13 residues. As DNA, the CDR3 is TGCGCCAGCCAGACAGGGGACCGGGAGACCCAGTACTTC. Protein: CASQTGDRETQYF.

This clonotype occurred a few times. This rearrangement joins TRBV21-1 to TRBJ2-7; the table gives TRBD2 as D, unverified against the DNA. TRBV21-1 is an annotated pseudogene. The CDR3 has 16 residues. The CDR3 loop reads CASSKGRAAGTYEQYF. The CDR3 nucleotides read TGTGCCAGCAGCAAAGGCCGCGCGGCAGGGACCTACGAGCAGTACTTC.

This clonotype was seen a few times. This sequence joins TRBV14 and TRBJ1-3, with a possible D match to TRBD1 (5 bases). Germline V gives CDR1 SGHDN, CDR2 FVKESK. Trimming cost V 2 bases and J 0 bases, with 14 bases left between them. This CDR3 spans 17 amino acids. The CDR3 loop reads CASSQLGTAISGNTIYF. The CDR3 DNA is TGTGCCAGCAGCCAACTGGGGACGGCGATCTCTGGAAACACCATATATTTT.

The CDR3 loop is CAIRPGREGTEAFF. The CDR3 DNA reads as TGTGCCATCAGACCGGGGCGCGAGGGGACTGAAGCTTTCTTT. This rearrangement joins TRBV10-3 to TRBJ1-1; a weak D match, TRBD1 (5 bases). V was cut by 6 bases and J by 5 bases, with 16 bases left in between. Germline V gene lookup returns CDR1 ENHRY and CDR2 SYGVKD. The length of the CDR3 is 14 residues.

This clonotype was counted a few times. This chain uses TRBV12-3 or TRBV12-4 with TRBJ1-5, with 7 bases lining up with TRBD1. The CDR3 length is 15 residues. V lost 6 bases and J lost 4; bases outside the gene matches: 9. CDR3 nucleotides: TGTGCCAGCAGGACTGAGACAGGGCGAAATCAGCCCCAGCATTTT. This sequence encodes CASRTETGRNQPQHF.

In this sample, this clonotype turned up once. The V and J genes are TRBV2 and TRBJ2-1; 13 nucleotides match TRBD2. With V trimmed by 5 bases and J by 8 bases, 6 bases remained unmatched. The CDR3 consists of 15 residues. Germline CDR1 is SNHLY and CDR2 is FYNNEI. This CDR3 reads CASSLRTSGGDEQFF. As DNA, the CDR3 is TGTGCCAGCAGTCTGCGCACTAGCGGGGGGGATGAGCAGTTCTTC. The full variable domain, its missing parts supplied by reference TRBV2 and TRBJ2-1, is EPEVTQTPSHQVTQMGQEVILRCVPISNHLYFYWYRQILGQKVEFLVSFYNNEISEKSEIFDDQFSVERPDGSNFTLKIRSTKLEDSAMYFCASSLRTSGGDEQFFGPGTRLTVL.

This clonotype was detected ten times or more. This chain uses TRBV29-1 with TRBJ1-1; maybe TRBD1 (6 bases). The V gene's germline CDR1 is SQVTM and CDR2 ANQGSEA. This CDR3 has 12 residues. Trimming left V 3 bases short and J 3 bases short, with 8 bases between. CDR3 protein: CSVDAGDTEAFF. DNA for the CDR3: TGCAGCGTTGATGCAGGGGACACTGAAGCTTTCTTT.

This clonotype was observed a handful of times. V gene TRBV20-1 combines with J gene TRBJ1-1; D remains ambiguous. Germline values: CDR1 DFQATT, CDR2 SNEGSKA (reference sequence). The CDR3 runs to 13 residues. Trimming cost V 1 base and J 0 bases, with 6 bases left between them. The CDR3 spells CSARGSLNTEAFF. CDR3 sequence (DNA): TGCAGTGCTAGAGGCTCATTGAACACTGAAGCTTTCTTT.

This clonotype showed up just a few times. The chain couples TRBV5-1 to TRBJ2-1, with D perhaps matching TRBD1 (7 bases). Germline CDR1 and CDR2: SGHRS and YFSETQ. V gave up 4 bases and J gave up 8 bases, with 16 bases separating them. CDR3 length equals 14 residues. The CDR3 spells CASSPLPRGDEQFF. The CDR3 bases are TGCGCCAGCAGCCCCCTCCCCAGGGGGGATGAGCAGTTCTTC.

This clonotype was observed a handful of times. The chain uses TRBV20-1 and TRBJ1-3, with D possibly being TRBD1 (6 bases). CDR1 DFQATT and CDR2 SNEGSKA come from the germline V gene (reference sequence). V lost 5 bases and J lost 4, with 18 bases in between. The CDR3 consists of 15 residues. In DNA form, the CDR3 reads TGCAGTGCTTTGACCCTACAGGGTTTCGGAAACACCATATATTTT. Translated: CSALTLQGFGNTIYF.

The V and J genes are TRBV18 and TRBJ2-7; 7 bases line up with TRBD2. Germline CDR1 is KGHSH and CDR2 is LQKENI. Losses at the gene ends were 3 bases for V and 2 bases for J; bases not matched to a gene: 4. This CDR3 has 14 amino acids. The CDR3 DNA reads as TGTGCCAGCTCACCGACGGGGGGAGCCTACGAGCAGTACTTC. Translating it yields CASSPTGGAYEQYF.

This clonotype has just a few counts. The chain has TRBV12-3 or TRBV12-4 and TRBJ1-1; D is undetermined. This CDR3 spans 13 amino acids. Trimming removed 6 bases at V and 6 bases at J, with 14 bases between. The CDR3 sequence is CASSLGGGPEAFF. The CDR3 DNA reads TGTGCCAGCAGCTTGGGTGGTGGCCCTGAAGCTTTCTTT.

This clonotype was seen a handful of times. This rearrangement joins TRBV7-9 to TRBJ1-6; tentative D call: TRBD1 (6 bases). Germline CDR1 reads SEHNR; CDR2 reads FQNEAQ (reference sequence). With 8 bases removed from V and 2 bases from J, the gap between germline ends came to 13 bases. The CDR3 consists of 15 residues. The chain's CDR3 is CASGQLTPYNSPLHF. In DNA, the CDR3 is TGTGCCAGCGGACAGCTCACTCCCTATAATTCACCCCTCCACTTT.

CDR3 protein: CATSAQRTASTDTQYF. The CDR3, as DNA: TGTGCCACCAGTGCCCAAAGGACAGCGAGCACAGATACGCAGTATTTT. V usage is TRBV24-1 and J usage is TRBJ2-3; D perhaps matches TRBD1 (6 bases). Germline CDR1 KGHDR, CDR2 SFDVKD. This CDR3 has 16 amino acids. V was clipped by 5 bases and J by 0 bases, with 14 bases between them.

This clonotype turned up a few times. The rearrangement joins TRBV12-3 or TRBV12-4 to TRBJ1-2; 9 bases fit TRBD1. The CDR3 is 13 residues long. Trimming cost V 6 bases and J 8 bases; bases outside gene matches: 7. Written as DNA, the CDR3 is TGTGCCAGCAGCGGGACAGGGCATTTCGGCTACACCTTC. Translation: CASSGTGHFGYTF.

CDR3 sequence reads: CASSPSRRVQRETQYF. CDR3 DNA: TGTGCCAGCTCACCATCCCGCAGGGTGCAGCGGGAGACCCAGTACTTC. This rearrangement joins TRBV18 to TRBJ2-5; D could derive from TRBD1 or TRBD2 (5 bases each). The CDR3 length is 16 residues. The germline gives CDR1 KGHSH, CDR2 LQKENI. Trimming left V 2 bases short and J 5 bases short, with 18 bases between.

The V and J genes are TRBV5-1 and TRBJ1-1; D not certain. Germline CDR1 SGHRS, CDR2 YFSETQ. V lost 0 bases and J 0 bases, leaving 9 bases between the germline ends. CDR3 length: 15 amino acids. CDR3: CASSLEGRVNTEAFF. CDR3 nucleotides: TGCGCCAGCAGCTTGGAGGGTCGGGTGAACACTGAAGCTTTCTTT.

This clonotype was detected many times. This chain connects TRBV24-1 to TRBJ2-1; 7 bases are shared with TRBD1. CDR1 is KGHDR, CDR2 SFDVKD, per germline. This CDR3 has 15 residues. With V trimmed by 6 bases and J by 5 bases, 9 bases remained unmatched. DNA for the CDR3: TGTGCCACCAGTCAACCGGGACAGACGGACAATGAGCAGTTCTTC. Translated: CATSQPGQTDNEQFF.